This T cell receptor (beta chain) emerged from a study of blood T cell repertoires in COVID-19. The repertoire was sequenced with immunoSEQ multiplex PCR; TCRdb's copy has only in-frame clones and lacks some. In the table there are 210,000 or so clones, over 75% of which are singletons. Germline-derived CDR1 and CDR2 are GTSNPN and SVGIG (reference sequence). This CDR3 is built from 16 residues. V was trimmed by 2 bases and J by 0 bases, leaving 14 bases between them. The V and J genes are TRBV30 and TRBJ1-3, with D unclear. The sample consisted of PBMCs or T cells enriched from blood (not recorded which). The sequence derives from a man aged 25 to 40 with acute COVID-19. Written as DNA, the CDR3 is TGTGCCTGGAGTTTTAGCGGTCTACTCTCTGGAAACACCATATATTTT. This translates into CAWSFSGLLSGNTIYF.